The TCR beta chain described here comes from a study of T cell repertoires in cytomegalovirus infection. Study overall: A matching HLA type, together with CMV infection, was signaled by public TCR beta signatures.

TCRdb redid the calling of the reads with MiXCR, one entry per CDR3 protein. Of over 450,000 distinct CDR3 sequences in the sample, about 11% were seen once. This clonotype has a handful of counts. Germline V gives CDR1 LGHDT, CDR2 YNNKEL (reference sequence). J was trimmed by 5 bases and V by 6 bases; bases with no gene match: 13. This CDR3 has 16 residues. This clonotype was sampled from a human donor in good health (CMV status not recorded). Some clones in this sample may be carry-over from other donors' samples. The gene calls are TRBV3-1 and TRBJ2-4, with 7 bases fitting TRBD1. Sequencing input: PBMCs. The CDR3 loop reads CASSPDRVEFQNIQYF. The CDR3 coding sequence is TGTGCCAGCAGTCCCGACAGGGTTGAATTCCAAAACATTCAGTACTTC.